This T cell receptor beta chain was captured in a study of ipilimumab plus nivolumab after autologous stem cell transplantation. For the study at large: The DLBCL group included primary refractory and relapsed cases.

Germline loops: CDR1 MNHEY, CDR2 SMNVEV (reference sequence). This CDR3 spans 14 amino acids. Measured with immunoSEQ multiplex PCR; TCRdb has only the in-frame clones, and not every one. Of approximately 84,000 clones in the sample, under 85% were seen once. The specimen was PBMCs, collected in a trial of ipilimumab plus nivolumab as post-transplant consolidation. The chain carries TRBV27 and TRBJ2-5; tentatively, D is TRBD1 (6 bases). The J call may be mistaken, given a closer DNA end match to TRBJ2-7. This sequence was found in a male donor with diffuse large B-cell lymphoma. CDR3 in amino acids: CASSQGMAADEQYF. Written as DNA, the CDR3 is TGTGCCAGCAGCCAGGGGATGGCGGCGGACGAGCAGTACTTC.